This T cell receptor (beta chain) appears in the sequencing data of a study of T cells expressing NK-cell markers. The study, taken as a whole, reports: Once again these clonotypes came out on top in the CD3+CD56-NKG2C+ fraction of several donors.

This CDR3 spans 15 amino acids. Looked up from germline, CDR1 is MGHRA and CDR2 is YSYEKL. UMIs accompanied the 5'RACE template switching by which TCR beta cDNA was made. TCRdb reanalyzed the 5' RACE reads, giving one entry per CDR3 protein sequence and no DNA. Its table records hundreds of thousands of distinct CDR3 sequences. Concerning this clonotype itself: The antigen is not known.

The V gene is TRBV4-1, the J gene TRBJ2-5; lacking DNA, the TRBD1 call made by TCRdb goes unchecked. The source is a man between 18 and 29 years old in good health. The sequenced sample was blood T cells: a sorted CD56 or NKG2C T cell subset, CD4+ or CD8+ T cells, or bulk PBMC T cells (not recorded which). CDR3 amino acids: CASSQEPDRTKTQYF.